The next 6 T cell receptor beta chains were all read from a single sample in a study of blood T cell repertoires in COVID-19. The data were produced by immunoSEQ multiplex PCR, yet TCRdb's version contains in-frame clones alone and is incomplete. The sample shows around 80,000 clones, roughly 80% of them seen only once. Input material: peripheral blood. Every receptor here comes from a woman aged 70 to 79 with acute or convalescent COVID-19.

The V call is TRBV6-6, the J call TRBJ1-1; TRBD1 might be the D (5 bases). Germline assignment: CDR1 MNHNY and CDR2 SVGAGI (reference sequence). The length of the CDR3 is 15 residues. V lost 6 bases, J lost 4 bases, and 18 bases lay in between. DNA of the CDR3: TGTGCCAGCAGCCGCTCCGTTCTGGGGGGCACTGAAGCTTTCTTT. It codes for CASSRSVLGGTEAFF.

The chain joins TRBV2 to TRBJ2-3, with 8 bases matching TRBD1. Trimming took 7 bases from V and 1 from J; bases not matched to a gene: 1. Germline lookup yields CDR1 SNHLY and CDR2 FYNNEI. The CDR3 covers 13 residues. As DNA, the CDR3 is TGTGCCAGCAAGGACAGGGGCACAGATACGCAGTATTTT. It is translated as CASKDRGTDTQYF.

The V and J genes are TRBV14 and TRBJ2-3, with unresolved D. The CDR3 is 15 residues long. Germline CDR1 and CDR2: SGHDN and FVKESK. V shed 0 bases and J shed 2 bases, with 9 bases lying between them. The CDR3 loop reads CASSQDSIFTDTQYF. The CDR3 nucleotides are TGTGCCAGCAGCCAAGATAGCATCTTCACAGATACGCAGTATTTT. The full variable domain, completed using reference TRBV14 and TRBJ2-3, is EAGVTQFPSHSVIEKGQTVTLRCDPISGHDNLYWYRRVMGKEIKFLLHFVKESKQDESGMPNNRFLAERTGGTYSTLKVQPAELEDSGVYFCASSQDSIFTDTQYFGPGTRLTVL.

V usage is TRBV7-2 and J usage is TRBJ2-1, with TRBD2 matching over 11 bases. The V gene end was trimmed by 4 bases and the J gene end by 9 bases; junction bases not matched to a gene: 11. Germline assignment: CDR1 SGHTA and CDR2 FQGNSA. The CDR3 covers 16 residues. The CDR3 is CASSSPIAGGPGEQFF. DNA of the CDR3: TGTGCCAGCAGCTCACCAATAGCGGGGGGGCCCGGTGAGCAGTTCTTC. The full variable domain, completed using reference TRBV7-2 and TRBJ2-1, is GAGVSQSPSNKVTEKGKDVELRCDPISGHTALYWYRQSLGQGLEFLIYFQGNSAPDKSGLPSDRFSAERTGGSVSTLTIQRTQQEDSAVYLCASSSPIAGGPGEQFFGPGTRLTVL.

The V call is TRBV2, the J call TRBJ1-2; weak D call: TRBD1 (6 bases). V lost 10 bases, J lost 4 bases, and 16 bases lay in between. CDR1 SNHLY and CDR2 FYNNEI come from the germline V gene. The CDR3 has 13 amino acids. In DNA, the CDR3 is TGTGCCACCAATTTACAGGGATTCTATGGCTACACCTTC. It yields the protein CATNLQGFYGYTF.

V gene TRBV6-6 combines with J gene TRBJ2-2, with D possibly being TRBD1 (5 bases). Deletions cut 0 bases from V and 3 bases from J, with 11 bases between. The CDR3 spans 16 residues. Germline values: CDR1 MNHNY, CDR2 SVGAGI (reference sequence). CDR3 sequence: CASSYSRRADTGELFF. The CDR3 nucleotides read TGTGCCAGCAGTTACTCGCGCAGGGCCGACACCGGGGAGCTGTTTTTT.